This TCR beta chain was observed in a study of graft-versus-host responses after intestinal transplantation. Study as a whole: Anti-thymocyte globulin induction was given to all recipients, followed by tacrolimus and steroids for 3 to 4 years. General study points: GvH clones occurred in recipient marrow; some first appeared in ileum or blood.

Germline-derived CDR1 and CDR2 are MNHNY and SVGAGI (reference sequence). Trimming took 2 bases from V and 0 from J, leaving 8 bases between them. The length of the CDR3 is 15 residues. There are a few counts of this clone. The table came from immunoSEQ multiplex PCR; TCRdb's copy has only in-frame clones and leaves some out. The data contain about 6,900 clones, 25% to 40% of them singletons. Researchers placed approximately 200,000 CFSE-labeled responder cells in culture with approximately 200,000 irradiated, violet-dye-labeled stimulator cells. Sorted after the reaction were proliferating CFSE-low CD3+CD4+ and CD3+CD8+ responders.

Sequenced material: alloreactive CD8+ T cells from a mixed lymphocyte reaction culture, taken before transplantation. As for subset: CFSE-low proliferating T cells sorted from roughly six-day pre-transplant mixed lymphocyte reaction (GvH or HvG direction). The sequence was collected from a human patient who was an organ donor for intestinal transplantation. The rearrangement joins TRBV6-6 to TRBJ2-4; no definite D call. In DNA, the CDR3 is TGTGCCAGCAGTTACCACAGTCTAGCCAAAAACATTCAGTACTTC. Translation: CASSYHSLAKNIQYF.